This T cell receptor beta chain is from a study of T cell responses to AZD1222 COVID-19 vaccine. V was cut by 0 bases and J by 6 bases, with 12 bases left in between. Germline V CDR1 and CDR2: SGHDT, YYEEEE. The CDR3 runs to 14 residues. Whole-study findings and limits: Of the AZD1222 recipients, only six or seven were seropositive at baseline. The sample set comprised mostly white British donors with more females, and clonal diversity was possibly underestimated. Spike-wide coverage was observed for vaccine-associated CD4 TCRs, with dominant responses at 160-218 and 743-854.

Of note for this clone: Its antigen remains unknown.

Clones were sequenced by immunoSEQ multiplex PCR, and TCRdb holds only the in-frame ones, with some missing. The data contain roughly 200,000 clones, roughly 90% of them singletons. The sequencing here drew on peripheral blood, taken 28 days after the second AZD1222 dose. This chain connects TRBV5-6 to TRBJ1-2; possibly TRBD1 for D (5 bases). This TCR derives from an adult who received the AZD1222 COVID-19 vaccine. The chain's CDR3 is CASSLVGRDHGYTF. CDR3 bases: TGTGCCAGCAGCTTGGTAGGTCGGGACCATGGCTACACCTTC.